These 22 T cell receptor beta chains were all obtained from the same sample, sequenced in a study of blood T cell repertoires in COVID-19. The assay was immunoSEQ multiplex PCR, and TCRdb's table has in-frame clones only and misses some. In the table there are 300,000 to 400,000 clones, more than 75% of which are singletons. Sample: PBMCs or T cells enriched from blood (not recorded which). These TCRs come from a woman aged 18-29 years who had recovered from COVID-19.

The rearrangement joins TRBV29-1 to TRBJ2-1, with 9 bases identical to TRBD2. Germline CDR1 is SQVTM and CDR2 is ANQGSEA. This CDR3 comprises 15 residues. V was pared by 6 bases and J by 7 bases, with 13 bases of the junction left unmatched. As DNA, the CDR3 is TGCAGCGTGGGCCGCGCGGCTAGCGGGACGAATGAGCAGTTCTTC. Translating gives CSVGRAASGTNEQFF.

The chain combines TRBV5-1 with TRBJ1-2; D uncertain. The V end was cut by 0 bases, the J end by 2 bases, with 14 bases between. The germline V gene has CDR1 SGHRS and CDR2 YFSETQ. The CDR3 extends over 16 amino acids. CDR3 in amino acids: CASSLDFAGSNYGYTF. The CDR3 nucleotides read TGCGCCAGCAGCTTGGACTTCGCGGGGAGCAACTATGGCTACACCTTC.

J is TRBJ1-5 and V is TRBV4-2; D is unresolved. Between the trimmed V and J ends, which lost 0 bases and 6 bases, there was a span of 12 bases. The germline CDR1 and CDR2 sequences are LGHNA and YNFKEQ. This CDR3 contains 15 residues. CDR3 loop: CASSQEARTLQPQHF. The CDR3, as DNA: TGTGCCAGCAGCCAAGAGGCTAGAACCCTTCAGCCCCAGCATTTT.

Comments on this clone: One junction end does not reproduce the germline sequence, and a read error may be involved. The genes are TRBV7-7 and TRBJ2-2; 8 bases map to TRBD1. This CDR3 contains 14 residues. Per the germline V gene, CDR1 is SSHAT and CDR2 is FNYEAQ (reference sequence). This CDR3 reads CASSAQGAAGELFF. CDR3 DNA sequence: TGTGCTAGCAGCGCCCAGGGGGCGGCCGGGGAGCTGTTTTTT.

This sequence joins TRBV27 and TRBJ2-1; D remains unclear. V was shortened by 1 base and J by 6 bases, with 16 bases between the two germline ends. The CDR3 sequence is 16 residues long. In germline, CDR1 is MNHEY, CDR2 SMNVEV (reference sequence). The CDR3 is CASSLFARLTFNEQFF. The CDR3 DNA follows: TGTGCCAGCAGTTTATTCGCCAGGTTAACGTTCAATGAGCAGTTCTTC.

Written as DNA, the CDR3 is TGTGCCAGCAGTTACGGGGGCGGTCGGGATCAGCCCCAGCATTTT. Amino acids: CASSYGGGRDQPQHF. The chain links TRBV6-5 to TRBJ1-5; perhaps TRBD1 as D (6 bases). Germline loops: CDR1 MNHEY, CDR2 SVGAGI. The CDR3 runs 15 residues. V lost 2 bases to trimming and J lost 5 bases, with 13 bases between them.

The chain links TRBV30 to TRBJ1-2; no clear D. V was clipped by 0 bases and J by 6 bases, with 8 bases between them. From germline, CDR1 is GTSNPN and CDR2 SVGIG (reference sequence). The CDR3 extends over 12 amino acids. In DNA form, the CDR3 reads TGTGCCTGGAGTGTACGGGATAATGGCTACACCTTC. It translates to CAWSVRDNGYTF.

This clone has a single count. The J gene is TRBJ1-2, the V gene TRBV7-6; the D gene is possibly TRBD1 (5 bases). This CDR3 has 17 residues. Trimming left V 4 bases short and J 8 bases short, with 26 bases between. CDR1 and CDR2 from the germline V gene are SGHVS and FNYEAQ. In nucleotides, the CDR3 is TGTGCCAGCAGCTCCTCCGCGGGGCAGTGGGGCGCGGGGGGCTACACCTTC. This encodes CASSSSAGQWGAGGYTF.

V is TRBV9 and J is TRBJ2-3; 10 nucleotides match TRBD2. This CDR3 is 16 amino acids long. CDR1 is SGDLS, CDR2 YYNGEE, per germline. J lost 5 bases, V lost 4 bases, and 10 bases had no gene match. The CDR3 sequence: CASSLRTSGSVDTQYF. CDR3 sequence (DNA): TGTGCCAGCAGCCTCAGGACTAGCGGCTCTGTAGATACGCAGTATTTT.

The rearrangement uses TRBV10-3 and TRBJ2-1, with D possibly being TRBD1 (7 bases). This CDR3 is 14 amino acids long. Germline CDR1 ENHRY, CDR2 SYGVKD. V lost 2 bases to trimming and J lost 5 bases, with 10 bases between them. For the CDR3, the DNA is TGTGCCATCAGTGAGCCAGGGGGGCACAATGAGCAGTTCTTC. Translating it yields CAISEPGGHNEQFF.

The CDR3 reads CASSIKGGQPQHF. CDR3 coding DNA: TGCGCCAGCAGTATAAAGGGAGGACAGCCCCAGCATTTT. V usage is TRBV5-1 and J usage is TRBJ1-5; D remains unclear. This CDR3 has 13 amino acids. Trimming took 5 bases from V and 7 from J, leaving 13 bases between them. Germline CDR1 reads SGHRS; CDR2 reads YFSETQ.

In its sample, this clone was seen once. The rearrangement uses TRBV19 and TRBJ1-1; TRBD1 agrees at 9 bases. CDR1 is LNHDA and CDR2 is SQIVND in the germline V gene (reference sequence). V lost 9 bases to trimming and J lost 4 bases; unmatched junction nucleotides: 9. This CDR3 has 14 amino acids. The CDR3 DNA reads TGTGCCAGCACTTACAGGGGGCAAGGCACTGAAGCTTTCTTT. Translating gives CASTYRGQGTEAFF.

The gene calls are TRBV14 and TRBJ2-7; D remains unclear. V shed 4 bases and J shed 5 bases, with 21 bases lying between them. This CDR3 is 16 amino acids long. Looked up from germline, CDR1 is SGHDN and CDR2 is FVKESK. The CDR3 reads CASSLYLGPNPNEQYF. As DNA, the CDR3 is TGTGCCAGCAGCCTTTACCTAGGTCCGAACCCTAACGAGCAGTACTTC.

The chain carries TRBV13 and TRBJ1-6, with D maybe TRBD1 (6 bases). Trimming stripped 5 bases from V and 2 bases from J, with 13 bases between. There are 16 residues in the CDR3. Germline V gene data show CDR1 as PRHDT and CDR2 as FYEKMQ (reference sequence). The CDR3 spells CASSGEGGPYNSPLHF. CDR3 nucleotide sequence: TGTGCCAGCAGCGGGGAAGGGGGACCCTATAATTCACCCCTCCACTTT.

V is TRBV5-1 and J is TRBJ1-2; D possibly corresponds to TRBD1 (6 bases). V lost 4 bases and J lost 5, with 12 bases in between. The CDR3 loop spans 13 amino acids. Germline CDR1 reads SGHRS; CDR2 reads YFSETQ. CDR3 coding DNA: TGCGCCAGCAGCGAGGACAGATATTATGGCTACACCTTC. This encodes CASSEDRYYGYTF.

The chain couples TRBV6-5 to TRBJ1-1; 7 nucleotides match TRBD1. This CDR3 has 12 amino acids. J was trimmed by 6 bases and V by 6 bases; bases with no gene match: 4. CDR1 and CDR2 (germline): MNHEY, SVGAGI. The CDR3 reads CASSPTGAEAFF. The DNA of the CDR3 is TGTGCCAGCAGCCCCACAGGGGCTGAAGCTTTCTTT.

V and J are TRBV11-2 and TRBJ2-2, with D possibly matching TRBD2 (7 bases). The CDR3 consists of 16 residues. V shed 6 bases and J shed 1 base, with 15 bases lying between them. Germline V lookup: CDR1 SGHAT, CDR2 FQNNGV. The chain's CDR3 is CASRRGGGGNTGELFF. The CDR3 DNA reads as TGTGCCAGCAGGCGGGGAGGGGGAGGGAACACCGGGGAGCTGTTTTTT.

The V call is TRBV4-1, the J call TRBJ1-4; the D gene is possibly TRBD1 (5 bases). Germline V gene lookup returns CDR1 MGHRA and CDR2 YSYEKL. The CDR3 is 17 residues long. V lost 4 bases and J 7 bases, leaving 22 bases between the germline ends. The CDR3 DNA follows: TGCGCCAGCAGCCGATCACCTCCAGGGTTGAAGGTTGAAAAACTGTTTTTT. Translated: CASSRSPPGLKVEKLFF.

The chain links TRBV7-8 to TRBJ2-3; maybe TRBD1 (6 bases). This CDR3 has 15 residues. V was clipped by 6 bases and J by 5 bases, with 18 bases between them. Germline loops: CDR1 SGHVS, CDR2 FQNEAQ. The CDR3 DNA reads TGTGCCAGCAGGCAAAGCCCCAGGGGAATAGATACGCAGTATTTT. The encoded protein is CASRQSPRGIDTQYF.

The V call is TRBV5-1, the J call TRBJ2-3; 10 nucleotides line up with TRBD2. V lost 4 bases and J lost 0; bases outside the gene matches: 5. Germline V gene lookup returns CDR1 SGHRS and CDR2 YFSETQ. CDR3 length: 16 residues. CDR3 nucleotide sequence: TGCGCCAGCAGCGGGTTAGCGGGGGGTAGCACAGATACGCAGTATTTT. Amino acids: CASSGLAGGSTDTQYF.

V usage is TRBV5-1 and J usage is TRBJ1-5, with D hard to call. With 0 bases removed from V and 4 bases from J, the gap between germline ends came to 11 bases. The CDR3 consists of 15 residues. From germline, CDR1 is SGHRS and CDR2 YFSETQ. CDR3 amino acids: CASSLGPGPNQPQHF. CDR3 DNA sequence: TGCGCCAGCAGCTTGGGGCCAGGTCCTAATCAGCCCCAGCATTTT. The full variable domain, rest sourced from reference TRBV5-1 and TRBJ1-5, is KAGVTQTPRYLIKTRGQQVTLSCSPISGHRSVSWYQQTPGQGLQFLFEYFSETQRNKGNFPGRFSGRQFSNSRSEMNVSTLELGDSALYLCASSLGPGPNQPQHFGDGTRLSIL.

V and J are TRBV7-3 and TRBJ1-4, with TRBD1 as a possible D gene (5 bases). The CDR3 has 15 residues. Trimming took off 6 bases at V and 3 bases at J, with 14 bases between the two ends. Germline CDR1 and CDR2: SGHTA and FQGTGA. The CDR3 DNA sequence: TGTGCCAGCAGTTCCCAGGGAGGGGCTAATGAAAAACTGTTTTTT. Translating it yields CASSSQGGANEKLFF.